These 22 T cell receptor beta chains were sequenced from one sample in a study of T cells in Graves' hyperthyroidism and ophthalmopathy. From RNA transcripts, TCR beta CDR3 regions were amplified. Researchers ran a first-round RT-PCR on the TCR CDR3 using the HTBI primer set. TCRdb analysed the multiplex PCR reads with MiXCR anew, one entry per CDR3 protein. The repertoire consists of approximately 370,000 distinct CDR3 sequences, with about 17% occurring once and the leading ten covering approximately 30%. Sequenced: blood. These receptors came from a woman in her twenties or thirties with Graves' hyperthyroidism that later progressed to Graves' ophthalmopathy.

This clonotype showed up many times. CDR3 in amino acids: CASSLSSAQYF. The CDR3 region has the DNA TGTGCCAGCAGTTTATCTTCTGCGCAGTATTTT. This chain joins TRBV12-3 or TRBV12-4 and TRBJ2-3, with unresolved D. The CDR3 is 11 residues long. Trimming shortened V by 2 bases and J by 10 bases, and 7 bases separated the two germline ends.

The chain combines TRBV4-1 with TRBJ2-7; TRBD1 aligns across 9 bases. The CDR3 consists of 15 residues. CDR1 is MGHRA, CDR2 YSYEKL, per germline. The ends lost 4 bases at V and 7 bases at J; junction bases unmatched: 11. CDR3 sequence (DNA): TGCGCCAGCAGCCCCTGGACAGGGGATAGGGGGGAGCAGTACTTC. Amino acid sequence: CASSPWTGDRGEQYF.

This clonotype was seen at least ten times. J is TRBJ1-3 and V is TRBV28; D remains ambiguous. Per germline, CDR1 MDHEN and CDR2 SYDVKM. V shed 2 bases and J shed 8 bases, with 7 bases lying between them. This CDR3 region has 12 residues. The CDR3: CASSLTSDTIYF. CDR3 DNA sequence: TGTGCCAGCAGTTTAACGTCAGACACCATATATTTT.

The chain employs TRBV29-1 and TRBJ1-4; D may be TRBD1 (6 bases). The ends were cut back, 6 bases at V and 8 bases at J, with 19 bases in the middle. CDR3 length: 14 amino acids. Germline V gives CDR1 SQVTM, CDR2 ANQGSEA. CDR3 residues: CSVTTGSGKEKLFF. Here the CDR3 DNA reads TGCAGCGTCACAACAGGGTCTGGAAAGGAAAAACTGTTTTTT.

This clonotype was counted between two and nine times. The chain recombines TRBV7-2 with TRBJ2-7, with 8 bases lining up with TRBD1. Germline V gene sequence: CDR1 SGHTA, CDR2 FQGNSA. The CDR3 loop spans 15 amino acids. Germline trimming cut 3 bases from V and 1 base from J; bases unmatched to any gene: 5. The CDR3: CASSFSGQGSYEQYF. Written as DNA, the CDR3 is TGTGCCAGCAGCTTTTCAGGACAGGGATCCTACGAGCAGTACTTC.

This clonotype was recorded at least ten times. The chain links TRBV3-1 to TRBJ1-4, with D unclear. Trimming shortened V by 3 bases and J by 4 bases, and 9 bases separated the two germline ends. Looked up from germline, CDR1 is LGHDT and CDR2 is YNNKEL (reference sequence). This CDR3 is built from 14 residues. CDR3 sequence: CASSQARGNEKLFF. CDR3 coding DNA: TGTGCCAGCAGCCAGGCCAGAGGTAATGAAAAACTGTTTTTT.

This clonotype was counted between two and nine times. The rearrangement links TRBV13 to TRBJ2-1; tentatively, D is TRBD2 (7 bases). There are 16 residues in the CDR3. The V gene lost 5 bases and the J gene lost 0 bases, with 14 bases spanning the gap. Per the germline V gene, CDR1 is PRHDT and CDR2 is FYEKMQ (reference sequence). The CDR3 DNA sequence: TGTGCCAGCAGCAAGAGGGGGGGTAGCTCCTACAATGAGCAGTTCTTC. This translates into CASSKRGGSSYNEQFF.

The CDR3 loop reads CASSRDLTGGLKTQYF. For the CDR3, the DNA is TGCGCCAGCAGCCGTGATCTGACAGGGGGTCTGAAGACCCAGTACTTC. The J gene is TRBJ2-5, the V gene TRBV5-1, with 9 bases aligning to TRBD1. This CDR3 has 16 amino acids. Trimming at V came to 4 bases and at J to 6 bases, leaving 13 bases not matched to a gene. The germline V gene encodes CDR1 SGHRS and CDR2 YFSETQ.

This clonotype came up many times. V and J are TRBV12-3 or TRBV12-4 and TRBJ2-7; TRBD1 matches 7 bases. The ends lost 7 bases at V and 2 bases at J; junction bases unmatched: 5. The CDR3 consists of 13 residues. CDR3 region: CASTSGQTYEQYF. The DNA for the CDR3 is TGTGCCAGCACTTCGGGACAGACCTACGAGCAGTACTTC.

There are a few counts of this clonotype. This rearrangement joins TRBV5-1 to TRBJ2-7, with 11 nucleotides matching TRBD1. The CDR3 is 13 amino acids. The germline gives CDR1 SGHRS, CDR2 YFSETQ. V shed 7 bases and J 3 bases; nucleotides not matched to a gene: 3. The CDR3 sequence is CASGQGALYEQYF. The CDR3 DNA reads TGCGCCAGCGGACAGGGGGCCCTCTACGAGCAGTACTTC.

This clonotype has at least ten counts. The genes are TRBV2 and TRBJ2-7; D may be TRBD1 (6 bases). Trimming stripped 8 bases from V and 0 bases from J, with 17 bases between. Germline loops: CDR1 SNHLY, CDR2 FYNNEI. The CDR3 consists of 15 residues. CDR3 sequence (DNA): TGTGCCAGCGGGGGTAAACAACAGGGCTCCTACGAGCAGTACTTC. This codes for CASGGKQQGSYEQYF.

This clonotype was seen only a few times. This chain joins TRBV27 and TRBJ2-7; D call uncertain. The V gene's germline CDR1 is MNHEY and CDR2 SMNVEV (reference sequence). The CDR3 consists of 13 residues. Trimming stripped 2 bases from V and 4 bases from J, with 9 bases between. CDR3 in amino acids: CASSLTPRYEQYF. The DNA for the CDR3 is TGTGCCAGCAGTTTAACCCCTCGGTACGAGCAGTACTTC.

Written as DNA, the CDR3 is TGCAGCGTTGAATGCGAGAATGAAGATACGCAGTATTTT. Translating it yields CSVECENEDTQYF. The chain couples TRBV29-1 to TRBJ2-3; unclear D gene. The V end was cut by 2 bases, the J end by 5 bases, with 11 bases between. Germline V gene data show CDR1 as SQVTM and CDR2 as ANQGSEA. CDR3 length equals 13 residues.

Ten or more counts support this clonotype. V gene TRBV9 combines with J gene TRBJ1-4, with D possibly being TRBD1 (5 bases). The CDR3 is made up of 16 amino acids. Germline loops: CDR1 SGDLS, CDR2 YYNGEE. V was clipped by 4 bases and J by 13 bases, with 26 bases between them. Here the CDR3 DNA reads TGTGCCAGCAGCCCCGGGCCCGAGGGGCTAGGTGAAGGACTGTTTTTT. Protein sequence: CASSPGPEGLGEGLFF.

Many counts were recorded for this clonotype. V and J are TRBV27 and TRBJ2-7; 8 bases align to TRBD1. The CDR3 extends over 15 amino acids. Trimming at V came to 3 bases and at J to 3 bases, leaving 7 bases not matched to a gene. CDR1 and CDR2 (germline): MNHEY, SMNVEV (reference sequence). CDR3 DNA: TGTGCCAGCAGTTTGGTTGGACAGGGAGTCTACGAGCAGTACTTC. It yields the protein CASSLVGQGVYEQYF.

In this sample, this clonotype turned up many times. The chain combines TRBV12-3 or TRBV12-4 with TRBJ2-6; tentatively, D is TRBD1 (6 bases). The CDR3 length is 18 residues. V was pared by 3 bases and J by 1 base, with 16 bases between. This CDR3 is CASSFTQGKKSGANVLTF. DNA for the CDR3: TGTGCCAGCAGTTTTACCCAGGGGAAGAAGTCTGGGGCCAACGTCCTGACTTTC.

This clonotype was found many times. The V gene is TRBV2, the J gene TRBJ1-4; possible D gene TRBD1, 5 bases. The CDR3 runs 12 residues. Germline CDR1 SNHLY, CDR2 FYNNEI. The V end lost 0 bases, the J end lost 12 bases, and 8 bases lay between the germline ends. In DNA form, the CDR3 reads TGTGCCAGCAGTGAAGCGGGGGAAGAACTGTTTTTT. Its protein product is CASSEAGEELFF.

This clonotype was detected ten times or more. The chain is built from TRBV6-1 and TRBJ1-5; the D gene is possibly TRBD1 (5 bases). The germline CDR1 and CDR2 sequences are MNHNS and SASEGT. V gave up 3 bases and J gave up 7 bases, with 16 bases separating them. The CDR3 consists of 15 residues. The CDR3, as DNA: TGTGCCAGCAGTGAGAGTGGGACTATCGTACAGCCCCAGCATTTT. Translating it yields CASSESGTIVQPQHF.

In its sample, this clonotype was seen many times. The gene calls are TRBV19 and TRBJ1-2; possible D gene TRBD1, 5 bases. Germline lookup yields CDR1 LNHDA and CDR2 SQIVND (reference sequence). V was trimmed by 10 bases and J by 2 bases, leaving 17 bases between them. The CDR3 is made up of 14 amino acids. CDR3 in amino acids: CATTPSGGNYGYTF. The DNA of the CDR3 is TGTGCCACCACACCCTCCGGGGGGAACTATGGCTACACCTTC.

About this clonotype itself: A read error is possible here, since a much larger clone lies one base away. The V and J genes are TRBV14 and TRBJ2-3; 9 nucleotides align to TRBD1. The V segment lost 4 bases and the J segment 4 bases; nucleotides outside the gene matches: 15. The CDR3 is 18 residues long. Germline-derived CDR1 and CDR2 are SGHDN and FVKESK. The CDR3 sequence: CASSRDPLGQGGPDTQYF. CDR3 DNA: TGTGCCAGCAGCCGAGATCCCTTGGGACAGGGTGGCCCAGATACGCAGTATTTT.

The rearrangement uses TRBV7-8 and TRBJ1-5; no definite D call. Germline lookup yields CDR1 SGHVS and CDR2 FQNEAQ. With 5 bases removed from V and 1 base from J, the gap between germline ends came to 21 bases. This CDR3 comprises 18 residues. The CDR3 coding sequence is TGTGCCAGCAGCCCAGAGGGTGTGGGGTACACGAGCAATCAGCCCCAGCATTTT. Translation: CASSPEGVGYTSNQPQHF.

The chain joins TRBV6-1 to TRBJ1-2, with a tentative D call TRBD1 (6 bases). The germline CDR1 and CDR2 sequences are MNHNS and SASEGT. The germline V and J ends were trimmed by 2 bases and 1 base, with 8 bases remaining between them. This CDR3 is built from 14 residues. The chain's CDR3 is CASSEQGRNYGYTF. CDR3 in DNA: TGTGCCAGCAGTGAACAGGGGCGTAACTATGGCTACACCTTC.